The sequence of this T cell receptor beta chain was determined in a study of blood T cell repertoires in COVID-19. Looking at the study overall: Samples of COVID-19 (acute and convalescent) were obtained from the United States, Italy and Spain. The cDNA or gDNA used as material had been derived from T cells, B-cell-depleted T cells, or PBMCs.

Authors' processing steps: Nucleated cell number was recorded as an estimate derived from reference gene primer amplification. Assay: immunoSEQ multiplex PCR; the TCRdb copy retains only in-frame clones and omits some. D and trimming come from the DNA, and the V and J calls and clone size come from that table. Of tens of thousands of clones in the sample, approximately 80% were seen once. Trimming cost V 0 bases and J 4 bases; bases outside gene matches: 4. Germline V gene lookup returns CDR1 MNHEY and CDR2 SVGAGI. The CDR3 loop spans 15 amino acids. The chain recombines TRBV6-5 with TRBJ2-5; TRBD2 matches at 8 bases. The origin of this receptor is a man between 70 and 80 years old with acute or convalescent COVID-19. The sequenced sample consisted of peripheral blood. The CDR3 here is CASSYSAGGSETQYF. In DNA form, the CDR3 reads TGTGCCAGCAGTTACTCGGCGGGGGGATCAGAGACCCAGTACTTC.